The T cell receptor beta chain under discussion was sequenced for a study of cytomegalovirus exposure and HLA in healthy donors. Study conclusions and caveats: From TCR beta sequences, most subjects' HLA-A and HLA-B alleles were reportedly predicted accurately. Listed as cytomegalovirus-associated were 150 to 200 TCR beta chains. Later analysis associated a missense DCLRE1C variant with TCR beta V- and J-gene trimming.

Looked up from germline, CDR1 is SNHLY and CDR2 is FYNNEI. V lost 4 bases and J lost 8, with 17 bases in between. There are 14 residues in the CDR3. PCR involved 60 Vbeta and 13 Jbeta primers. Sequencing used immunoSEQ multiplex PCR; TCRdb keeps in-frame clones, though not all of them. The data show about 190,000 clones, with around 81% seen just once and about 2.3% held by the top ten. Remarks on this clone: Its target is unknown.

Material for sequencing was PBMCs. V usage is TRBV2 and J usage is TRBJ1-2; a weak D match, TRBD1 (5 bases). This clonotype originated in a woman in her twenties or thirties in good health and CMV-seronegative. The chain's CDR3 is CASSGTDIVGGYTF. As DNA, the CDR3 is TGTGCCAGCAGTGGGACGGACATCGTTGGCGGCTACACCTTC.